This record covers a single T cell receptor beta chain. CDR3 length equals 14 residues. In germline, CDR1 is SGHTA, CDR2 FQGNSA. TCRdb re-called the 5' RACE reads, yielding one record per CDR3 amino acid sequence without DNA. Its listing shows over 150,000 distinct CDR3 sequences. The sample belongs to a study of monozygotic twins with inflammatory bowel disease. This rearrangement joins TRBV7-2 to TRBJ2-7; TCRdb's D call of TRBD2 is untestable without DNA. The sequence was collected from a human donor with ulcerative colitis or Crohn's disease, or a healthy co-twin of an affected twin (not recorded which). The specimen sequenced was blood. The CDR3 loop reads CASSLMRTALEQYF.